The present TCR beta chain was sequenced within a study of shared clonotypes between healthy human individuals. The input for sorted-subset replicate PCRs was approximately 190 ng DNA, some 28,000 T cell genomes. TCRdb's table, derived via immunoSEQ multiplex PCR, lists solely in-frame clones and lacks some. The sample has approximately 2.4 million clones; under 97% are singletons. Findings of the study overall: In several donors, roughly 5.2% of naive CD4 clonotypes appeared in common. Larger richness was generally estimated for naive than memory subsets. The study found lower generation probabilities in non-shared clonotypes than in those shared by all four donors.

From germline, CDR1 is MNHEY and CDR2 SVGAGI. The CDR3 has 16 residues. V lost 2 bases and J 4 bases, leaving 12 bases between the germline ends. To note about this clone: Its specificity is not known.

The chain couples TRBV6-5 to TRBJ2-6; unclear D gene. Sequenced input: naive CD4+ T cells sorted from blood. Subset given: CD45RA+ positively selected. The source is a man aged 18 to 35 in good health. The CDR3 DNA reads TGTGCCAGCAGTTACACGGCAGGTGTAGGGGCCAACGTCCTGACTTTC. It encodes CASSYTAGVGANVLTF.